The text below deals with one TCR beta chain. Its antigen is currently unknown. The sample belongs to a study of Tregs in tolerant kidney transplant recipients. Study in general: The nonmyeloablative bone marrow transplants came from related graft donors, with transient mixed chimerism.

Trimming removed 8 bases at V and 1 base at J, with 11 bases between. This CDR3 contains 13 residues. Germline CDR1 is SGHAT and CDR2 is FQNNGV. Assay used: immunoSEQ multiplex PCR; TCRdb lists only in-frame clones, some missing. The sample has approximately 98,000 clones; about 90% are singletons. Study findings and constraints: Tregs expanded with activated donor B cells seemed most donor-specific. Findings come from small patient numbers and require larger validation. No direct test of biological reproducibility was done here.

The sample here was CD4+ T cells from blood, taken before the transplant. The chain has TRBV11-2 and TRBJ2-5; D unclear. This receptor was taken from a human donor who received a combined kidney and bone marrow transplant. The CDR3 sequence is CASEAPLQETQYF. The CDR3 DNA reads as TGTGCCAGCGAGGCCCCGCTCCAAGAGACCCAGTACTTC.